This section outlines one TCR beta chain sequence together with its context. The antigen it recognizes is unknown. Base qualities are not recorded, but no much larger clone differs from it by a single base. From the germline V gene (reference sequence), CDR1 is SEHNR and CDR2 is FQNEAQ. There are 12 amino acids in the CDR3, from cysteine to phenylalanine inclusive. The DNA shown is the 36-base CDR3, in frame from base 1. V is clipped by 6 bases and J by 9 bases, and the sequence between their germline boundaries is 12 bases long. The cohort was made up of about 670 healthy bone marrow donors. Cohort members were all nominally healthy when sampled, although unrecorded immune exposures were likely present. Of the 670 or so cohort members, roughly 300 had positive CMV serostatus and 350 to 400 had negative CMV serostatus, and CMV serostatus was not recorded for the donor. A peripheral blood sample was collected from each donor, and TCR beta sequencing was performed on peripheral blood mononuclear cells. The Qiagen DNeasy Blood Extraction Kit was used to extract genomic DNA from the blood cell samples.

These data belong to a study of cytomegalovirus exposure and HLA in healthy donors (dated by TCRdb to about 2017). At the level of the whole study: An earlier analysis of approximately 640 of the donors reported approximately 290 Gb of sequence data and 117 million unique TCR beta sequences from 150 million to 200 million T cells. About 280 gigabases of sequencing data and 70 million to 100 million unique TCR sequences made up an early release that covered around 640 HLA-typed donors. The genetic ancestry cluster associated with self-reported Caucasian donors included over 80% of the approximately 400 genotyped donors. The study aimed to test whether cataloging public T cell receptors could reveal signatures of past pathogen exposure. Using immunosequencing, the study profiled T cell repertoires from around 680 subjects and related those repertoires to cytomegalovirus serostatus. Along with the approximately 600-subject first cohort, a separate validation cohort of around 120 different subjects was used. To predict cytomegalovirus infection status, the study combined high-throughput TCR immunosequencing, statistical association of individual TCRs with disease status, and machine learning. A later analysis re-analyzed previously published TCR beta repertoires from about 730 donors and added high-resolution HLA genotyping to study TCR occurrence patterns. The later analysis used no new phenotypic data to find candidate immune exposures, relying instead on TCR beta sequences and their occurrence across donors. To decide whether each TCR beta V gene segment behaved as functional or pseudogenic, an earlier analysis of 587 of the donors relied on high-throughput TCR beta sequencing. Donor age, sex, ethnicity and CMV serostatus were compiled together with the repertoire data. Genome-wide SNP genotypes for about 55% of the roughly 670 donors were used in a later genetic analysis, which treated that subset as a discovery cohort. Every discovery cohort repertoire had been produced on one sequencing platform. Both class I and class II loci were covered by HLA typing, at four-digit resolution. Typing coverage varied by locus: 629-630 donors for A, B, C, DRB1 and DQB1; roughly 510 for DQA1; 600 to 610 for DPA1; approximately 450 for DPB1. A handful of DR-DQ haplotypes were handled as single units for association and clustering because linkage in the cohort was strong. On average, over 200,000 unique TCR beta nucleotide sequences were sequenced per donor among 350 to 400 genotyped donors of the cohort, with approximately 18% of those sequences being non-productive.

Points the paper makes about the study in general: A later analysis associated 15,000 or so TCR beta sequences with specific HLA alleles at a false discovery rate of 0.05. Correlated functional status among segregating V segments might reflect linkage disequilibrium, but an unknown experimental factor could not be ruled out. A cluster of highly shared sequence variants was judged likely to represent a technical artifact of the sequencing pipeline. In a later genetic analysis, fewer N-insertions in productive TCRs were reported among donors in an Asian-associated ancestry cluster than the 666-donor mean. The study listed 150 to 200 TCR beta chains as associated with cytomegalovirus. The cohort was sequenced for TCR beta chains only, and without alpha or paired-chain data the features that could be detected were limited. Roughly uniform sequencing depth across donors was assumed in presence/absence analyses, although this assumption may not hold. Broadly in line with IMGT annotations, most TCR beta V segments showed up in productive rearrangements about 87% or about 30% of the time in an earlier analysis of 587 of the donors. According to a later analysis, parvovirus B19, influenza, CMV and Epstein-Barr virus appeared linked to several top co-occurrence clusters. A further reported finding was that TCR beta sequences accurately predicted the HLA-A and HLA-B alleles for most subjects in the first cohort. A few of the identified cytomegalovirus-associated TCR beta chains were confirmed in vitro to be specific for cytomegalovirus antigens. According to a later analysis, most CMV-associated TCR beta chains appeared to be HLA-restricted, and the HLA associations seemed to be driven largely by CMV exposure. Cytomegalovirus status was reported to be diagnosed by the classifier with high specificity and sensitivity in both the original and validation cohorts. Because HLA typing was unavailable for some donors at each locus, only the typed subset was used in association tests. The authors suggested that the approach could potentially be extended to other disease states and immunological phenotypes. Because the 87-base-pair reads could not distinguish some IMGT-functional V segments, including TRBV6-2 and TRBV6-3, those segments were excluded. The earlier analysis of fewer than 750 of the donors excluded around 17 rarely observed V segments, including chromosome 9 orphons, because counts were too low. The only immune exposure information available for the cohort was CMV serostatus. Strong co-occurrence of HLA alleles, especially DR and DQ, made assigning TCR associations to individual alleles difficult. A later genetic analysis associated a missense DCLRE1C variant with V-gene and J-gene trimming of TCR beta chains, and an independent cohort replicated the association. Compared with equally common non-associated chains, HLA-associated TCR beta chains in a later analysis were more clonally expanded and had lower generation probabilities. While some public TCRs were present in many individuals, most TCR sequences turned up only very rarely across donors. In a later analysis, the rate of TCR association differed among HLA loci, with DRB1 alleles having the most associated TCRs and HLA-C alleles having the fewest.

Libraries were constructed by the immunoSEQ multiplex PCR assay. For the multiplex PCR, a mixture combining 60 forward primers for TCR Vbeta segments and 13 reverse primers for TCR Jbeta segments was used. The CDR3 region of rearranged TCR beta genes was amplified from genomic DNA by a multiplex PCR assay. Amplified TCR beta libraries were sequenced as 87-base-pair reads on the Illumina HiSeq System. The paper's data handling went like this. Across the 670 or so repertoires, a later analysis counted roughly 84 million unique TCR beta chains, around 11 million of which were shared by at least two donors. Raw reads were error-corrected and collapsed into unique sequences with a nearest-neighbor algorithm that merged closely related sequences to remove PCR and sequencing errors. V, D and J gene segments were assigned by aligning CDR3 sequences to IMGT reference sequences. For a sequence to be retained, at least a six-nucleotide match to both a V gene segment and a J gene segment was required. Rearrangements were classified as productive when the CDR3 lacked stop codons and remained in frame with V and J, and all other rearrangements were classified as non-productive. CDR3 was defined according to IMGT convention as the region running from the second conserved V-encoded cysteine to the conserved J-encoded phenylalanine. In an earlier analysis of roughly 610 of the donors, sequences lacking an unambiguous match to a single V gene segment were excluded. An earlier analysis of a few hundred of the donors classified V segments as functional when productive rearrangements were above 56.7% and as segregating when the standard deviation between donors was above 5%. To diagnose cytomegalovirus status from the catalog of TCR beta chain sequences, a statistical classification framework was built. In a later analysis, TCR nucleotide sequences were compared against IMGT/GENE-DB human TR gene sequences so that V and J genes could be assigned. A later analysis assigned CDR3 sequences and most-parsimonious VDJ recombination scenarios with the TCRdist pipeline. In a later analysis, every TCR beta chain was defined by the combination of its CDR3 amino acid sequence and its V-gene family, and reads without a unique V-gene family were dropped. As a way to deal with suspected cross-contamination and a sequencing artifact, a later analysis dropped approximately 590 nucleotide sequences that were highly shared and had low generation probability. For each public chain, a later analysis derived a clonal expansion index from normalized ranks of inferred template counts within each repertoire. In a later analysis, generation probabilities were computed using a VDJ recombination model fitted to out-of-frame rearrangements, and the results were checked against IGoR. A later analysis scored TCR-TCR, TCR-HLA and TCR-CMV co-occurrence with hypergeometric tests, applying a repertoire-size bias correction to TCR pairs. False discovery rates were estimated in a later analysis by permuting HLA or CMV assignments 20 times. In a later analysis, co-occurring TCRs were grouped using DBSCAN, and TCRdist sequence similarity was added for clustering within HLA-allele-positive subsets. For co-occurrence clustering, repertoires with fewer than 30,000 or more than 120,000 public chains were excluded, along with roughly five repertoires with anomalous nucleotide sharing. TCRdb holds this immuneACCESS table with in-frame rearrangements only. Some clones are missing; in checked studies, unresolved V genes explain under half, and the rest has no known cause. For V, J and clone size, that table is used; D and trimming come from the DNA. This sample is represented by 100,000 to 150,000 clones; about 78% of them were singletons. The ten largest clonotypes hold roughly 2.7% of the sample.

The chain is encoded by TRBV7-9 joined to TRBJ2-1; tentative D gene TRBD1, with 6 bases matching. The origin of this receptor is a human donor in good health. Sample: PBMCs. The sequenced DNA is TGTGCCAGCAGGGTGACAGGTCCTGAGCAGTTCTTC. The translation is CASRVTGPEQFF.